This T cell receptor (beta chain) was profiled in a study of T cells after posttransplantation cyclophosphamide. A marrow graft followed busulfan-fludarabine conditioning, with cyclophosphamide on days +3 and +4. CDR3 size: 15 residues. Germline CDR1 is SGHVS and CDR2 is FQNEAQ. V was clipped by 1 base and J by 4 bases, with 13 bases between them. This clone occurred once. Only in-frame clones appear in the TCRdb table, and some are missing; sequencing was by immunoSEQ multiplex PCR. The sample records 1,500 to 2,000 clones, around four fifths being singletons. J is TRBJ2-5 and V is TRBV7-8; tentative D call: TRBD1 (5 bases). The sequence was obtained from a young adult male patient who received an allogeneic stem cell transplant from a related donor, was CMV-positive, and had acute GVHD only. The graft donor may be the source of some T cells. The starting material was PBMCs, obtained less than 320 days after allogeneic stem cell transplant with posttransplant cyclophosphamide. The CDR3 DNA follows: TGTGCCAGCAGCTTAGGGGGCGCAGCAGCAGAGACCCAGTACTTC. Translated: CASSLGGAAAETQYF.